The clone carrying this TCR beta chain was found a few times. What it binds is not known. This record belongs to a study of T cells in tumors after PD-1 blockade. Points from the study as a whole: Around 45% of tumor TCR clonotypes were also found in blood.

TCRdb keeps only in-frame clones here, not all; method: immunoSEQ multiplex PCR. The table lists roughly 15,000 clones, around 62% of them singletons. Trimming stripped 6 bases from V and 4 bases from J, with 16 bases between. Germline V CDR1 and CDR2: MNHEY, SMNVEV (reference sequence). This CDR3 is 14 amino acids long. The chain uses TRBV27 and TRBJ2-7; D is ambiguous. This TCR came from a human donor with cutaneous squamous cell carcinoma. The specimen was tumor tissue, collected after anti-PD-1 treatment. The CDR3 spells CASRQKTYPYEQYF. CDR3 sequence (DNA): TGTGCCAGCAGACAAAAAACCTACCCTTACGAGCAGTACTTC.